The 18 T cell receptor beta chains below come from one sample, sequenced in a study of Graves' ophthalmopathy and Graves' hyperthyroidism. Scientists amplified the TCR beta CDR3 regions from RNA transcripts. HTBI primers were employed in first-round RT-PCR, then a second-round multiplex PCR followed. Each CDR3 protein gets one entry after TCRdb re-called the multiplex PCR reads with MiXCR. The data contain about 150,000 distinct CDR3 sequences, around two fifths of them singletons. Sequenced sample: peripheral blood. The source is a woman between 40 and 55 years old with Graves' ophthalmopathy.

This clonotype was detected ten times or more. This chain joins TRBV30 and TRBJ1-6; D remains unclear. The V gene's germline CDR1 is GTSNPN and CDR2 SVGIG (reference sequence). The V and J ends lost 3 bases and 7 bases respectively, with 16 bases between them. The length of the CDR3 is 15 residues. CDR3 sequence reads: CAWSLLGLENSPLHF. CDR3 nucleotides: TGTGCCTGGAGCCTCCTTGGACTAGAAAATTCACCCCTCCACTTT.

The chain uses TRBV6-5 and TRBJ2-7; the D call may be TRBD1 or TRBD2 (5 bases each). V gave up 2 bases and J gave up 0 bases, with 8 bases separating them. CDR3 length: 14 residues. Germline values: CDR1 MNHEY, CDR2 SVGAGI. This CDR3 reads CASSYRGYSYEQYF. CDR3 DNA sequence: TGTGCCAGCAGTTACCGGGGCTACTCCTACGAGCAGTACTTC.

This clonotype has ten or more counts. J is TRBJ1-2 and V is TRBV28, with no clear D. The V end lost 6 bases, the J end lost 2 bases, and 10 bases lay between the germline ends. Looked up from germline, CDR1 is MDHEN and CDR2 is SYDVKM. This CDR3 is 13 amino acids long. The CDR3 DNA follows: TGTGCCAGCAGACCGGACGGGAACTATGGCTACACCTTC. Protein sequence: CASRPDGNYGYTF.

The chain employs TRBV12-3 or TRBV12-4 and TRBJ1-2, with D uncertain. Trimming removed 4 bases at V and 6 bases at J, with 9 bases between. The CDR3 spans 12 residues. The CDR3 spells CASSWEDNGYTF. CDR3 DNA: TGTGCCAGCAGTTGGGAGGATAATGGCTACACCTTC.

This clonotype was seen at least ten times. This chain links TRBV12-3 or TRBV12-4 with TRBJ1-1, with 7 bases matching TRBD1. V shed 2 bases, J shed 6 bases, and the junction held 9 bases outside the gene matches. This CDR3 comprises 15 residues. The DNA for the CDR3 is TGTGCCAGCAGTTTACCAGGACAGGTTGTCGCTGAAGCTTTCTTT. Translation gives CASSLPGQVVAEAFF.

This clonotype was counted at least ten times. This CDR3 reads CASSLGTGEGNYGYTF. For the CDR3, the DNA is TGTGCCAGCAGTTTAGGGACAGGGGAAGGAAACTATGGCTACACCTTC. The genes are TRBV28 and TRBJ1-2, with 10 bases lining up with TRBD1. The V gene's germline CDR1 is MDHEN and CDR2 SYDVKM. Unmatched junction bases numbered 5, after V lost 2 bases and J lost 2 bases. This CDR3 comprises 16 residues.

This clonotype was recorded at least ten times. This chain uses TRBV5-5 with TRBJ1-1; 10 positions agree with TRBD1. V lost 4 bases to trimming and J lost 6 bases; unmatched junction nucleotides: 9. Germline CDR1 SGHKS, CDR2 YYEKEE (reference sequence). The CDR3 has 15 amino acids. CDR3 in amino acids: CASSPGGTGVPEAFF. The CDR3 nucleotides are TGTGCCAGCAGCCCGGGGGGGACAGGGGTACCTGAAGCTTTCTTT.

This clonotype was picked up many times. The chain couples TRBV10-3 to TRBJ1-2; D call uncertain. Germline-derived CDR1 and CDR2 are ENHRY and SYGVKD. CDR3 length: 15 amino acids. V gave up 3 bases and J gave up 4 bases, with 15 bases separating them. The CDR3 nucleotides read TGTGCCATCAGTGAAGTCGGAGCCGAGAGCTATGGCTACACCTTC. It is translated as CAISEVGAESYGYTF.

This clonotype was detected many times. V and J are TRBV7-9 and TRBJ1-1; tentatively, D is TRBD1 (5 bases). Germline CDR1 is SEHNR and CDR2 is FQNEAQ (reference sequence). Trimming left V 3 bases short and J 10 bases short, with 18 bases between. CDR3 size: 14 residues. The CDR3 region has the DNA TGTGCCAGCAGCTTGGTGGAAGGTGCAGGGCGAGCTTTCTTT. Protein: CASSLVEGAGRAFF.

This clonotype was seen a single time. This chain connects TRBV27 to TRBJ2-7; 10 nucleotides align to TRBD1. Germline V CDR1 and CDR2: MNHEY, SMNVEV (reference sequence). V lost 6 bases and J lost 2; bases outside the gene matches: 7. This CDR3 comprises 15 residues. The DNA of the CDR3 is TGTGCCAGCAGCAAAGGGACAGGGGATACCTACGAGCAGTACTTC. Translating it yields CASSKGTGDTYEQYF.

This clonotype came up many times. The rearrangement uses TRBV19 and TRBJ1-2; D remains ambiguous. The CDR3 covers 13 residues. The V and J ends lost 5 bases and 6 bases respectively, with 13 bases between them. Looked up from germline, CDR1 is LNHDA and CDR2 is SQIVND (reference sequence). CDR3 nucleotides: TGTGCCAGTAGTCTCAATCTGGTGGATGGCTACACCTTC. Protein product: CASSLNLVDGYTF.

This clonotype was seen ten or more times. This chain connects TRBV6-1 to TRBJ1-1; a weak D match, TRBD1 (5 bases). Germline V lookup: CDR1 MNHNS, CDR2 SASEGT. V lost 7 bases and J lost 2, with 11 bases in between. CDR3 length equals 13 residues. The CDR3 protein is CASTTGANTEAFF. CDR3 DNA sequence: TGTGCCAGCACGACCGGGGCCAACACTGAAGCTTTCTTT.

This clonotype was seen at least ten times. The V call is TRBV20-1, the J call TRBJ2-7, with TRBD2 matching over 10 bases. J gave up 4 bases and V 0 bases, and 9 bases lay outside the gene matches. The CDR3 is 16 residues long. Germline values: CDR1 DFQATT, CDR2 SNEGSKA (reference sequence). In nucleotides, the CDR3 is TGCAGTGCTAGAGACCCCAGCGGGAGGGCCCAGTACGAGCAGTACTTC. Encoded protein: CSARDPSGRAQYEQYF.

This clonotype was seen ten or more times. The chain recombines TRBV24-1 with TRBJ1-1, with TRBD1 as a possible D gene (6 bases). The germline V gene has CDR1 KGHDR and CDR2 SFDVKD. The CDR3 length is 13 residues. Trimming removed 4 bases from V and 4 bases from J, with 9 bases in between. In DNA form, the CDR3 reads TGTGCCACCAGTGAACCAGGGGTCACTGAAGCTTTCTTT. Translating gives CATSEPGVTEAFF.

This clonotype showed up many times. CDR3 region: CSVETQITGELFF. The CDR3 DNA reads as TGCAGCGTCGAGACCCAAATCACCGGGGAGCTGTTTTTT. The chain is built from TRBV29-1 and TRBJ2-2, with D unresolved. CDR3 size: 13 residues. The ends were cut back, 6 bases at V and 4 bases at J, with 12 bases in the middle. Germline values: CDR1 SQVTM, CDR2 ANQGSEA.

This clonotype occurred many times. This chain joins TRBV15 and TRBJ1-5; possible D gene TRBD1, 5 bases. Trimming took 1 base from V and 2 from J, leaving 12 bases between them. CDR3 size: 16 residues. The germline CDR1 and CDR2 sequences are LNHNV and YYDKDF (reference sequence). This CDR3 is CATSRVIGGGNQPQHF. CDR3 DNA: TGTGCCACCAGCAGAGTTATCGGGGGAGGCAATCAGCCCCAGCATTTT.

The chain's CDR3 is CASSLEPTSNYGYTF. The CDR3 DNA sequence: TGTGCCAGCAGCTTAGAACCCACCTCTAACTATGGCTACACCTTC. This chain joins TRBV7-9 and TRBJ1-2, with D unclear. CDR3 length equals 15 residues. The germline V and J ends were trimmed by 1 base and 0 bases, with 9 bases remaining between them. CDR1 is SEHNR and CDR2 is FQNEAQ in the germline V gene (reference sequence). Supplemented by reference TRBV7-9 and TRBJ1-2, the full variable domain reads DTGVSQNPRHKITKRGQNVTFRCDPISEHNRLYWYRQTLGQGPEFLTYFQNEAQLEKSRLLSDRFSAERPKGSFSTLEIQRTEQGDSAMYLCASSLEPTSNYGYTFGSGTRLTVV.

This clonotype was picked up many times. This chain connects TRBV12-3 or TRBV12-4 to TRBJ1-1; 7 bases line up with TRBD1. V gave up 2 bases and J gave up 10 bases; unmatched junction bases: 4. The CDR3 consists of 12 residues. The CDR3 bases are TGTGCCAGCAGTTTAAATAGGGGGCCAGCTTTCTTT. As protein: CASSLNRGPAFF.